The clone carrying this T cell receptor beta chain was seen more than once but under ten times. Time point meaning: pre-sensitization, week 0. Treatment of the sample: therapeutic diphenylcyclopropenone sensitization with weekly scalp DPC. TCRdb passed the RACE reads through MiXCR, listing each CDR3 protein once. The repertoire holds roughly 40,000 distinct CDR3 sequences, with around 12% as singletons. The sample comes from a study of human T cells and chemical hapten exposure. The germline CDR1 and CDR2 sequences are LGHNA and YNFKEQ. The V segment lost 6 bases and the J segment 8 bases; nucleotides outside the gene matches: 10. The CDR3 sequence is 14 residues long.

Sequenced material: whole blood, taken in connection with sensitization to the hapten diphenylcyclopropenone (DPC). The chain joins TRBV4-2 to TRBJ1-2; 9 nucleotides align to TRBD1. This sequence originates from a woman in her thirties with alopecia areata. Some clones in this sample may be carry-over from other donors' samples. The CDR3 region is CASSQTGQGLGYTF. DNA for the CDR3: TGTGCCAGCAGTCAAACTGGACAGGGGTTGGGCTACACCTTC.